Sequencing of this T cell receptor beta chain was carried out in a study of shared clonotypes between healthy human individuals. On the study more broadly: The composition of the donors was a couple of women and a few men aged 18 to 49.

This CDR3 contains 15 residues. Looked up from germline, CDR1 is SGHAT and CDR2 is FQNNGV. The ends lost 1 base at V and 8 bases at J; junction bases unmatched: 8. Naive CD4+ cells were CD45RA-selected; the remaining cells were memory. Replicate PCRs from sorted subsets contained 200 ng DNA, which is around 30,000 T cell genomes. Profiled with immunoSEQ multiplex PCR; TCRdb holds only in-frame clones, not every one. The table shows over a million clones, with more than 95% occurring only once. Sample: naive CD4+ T cells sorted from blood. Subset specified: CD45RA+ positively selected. The chain employs TRBV11-2 and TRBJ2-1; TRBD1 matches 7 bases. The clonotype comes from a man aged 30 to 45 in good health. This CDR3 is CASSLVGTVIHEQFF. In DNA, the CDR3 is TGTGCCAGCAGCTTAGTCGGGACAGTAATTCATGAGCAGTTCTTC.